This TCR beta chain stems from a study of cytomegalovirus exposure and HLA in healthy donors. About the research overall: Both the 100 to 150 validation repertoires and the 666 first-cohort repertoires used the same platform, as reported by a later analysis. General study points: Among TCR sequences, most were rare, though some public TCRs appeared in many donors. As confirmed in vitro, a few CMV-associated chains were specific for CMV antigens.

With regard to this clone: Its specificity is unknown.

The donors were members of the validation cohort comprising over a hundred subjects, separate from the roughly 600-subject first cohort. Generated by immunoSEQ multiplex PCR, the TCRdb table keeps only in-frame clones and is missing some. This table has some 310,000 clones, around 90% appearing once. The CDR3 totals 15 residues. Trimming shortened V by 0 bases and J by 3 bases, and 9 bases separated the two germline ends. Germline-derived CDR1 and CDR2 are MNHEY and SVGAGI. Sequencing used PBMCs. The TCR comes from a man under 40 in good health and CMV-seronegative. This sequence joins TRBV6-5 and TRBJ1-5; D gene unclear. The CDR3 nucleotides are TGTGCCAGCAGTTACTCTTCTAATAACAATCAGCCCCAGCATTTT. Encoded protein: CASSYSSNNNQPQHF.